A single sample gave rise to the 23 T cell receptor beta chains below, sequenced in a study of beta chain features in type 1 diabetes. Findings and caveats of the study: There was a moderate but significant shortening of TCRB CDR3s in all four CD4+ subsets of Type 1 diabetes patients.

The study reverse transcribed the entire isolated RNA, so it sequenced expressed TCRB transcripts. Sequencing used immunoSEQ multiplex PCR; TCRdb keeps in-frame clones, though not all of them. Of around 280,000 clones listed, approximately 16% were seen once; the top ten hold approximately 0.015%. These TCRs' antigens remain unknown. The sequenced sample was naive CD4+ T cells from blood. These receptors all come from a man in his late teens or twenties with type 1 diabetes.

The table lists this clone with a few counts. The CDR3 region is CASSAISTDTQYF. The CDR3 DNA reads as TGTGCCAGCAGTGCCATTAGCACAGATACGCAGTATTTT. This chain connects TRBV2 to TRBJ2-3; D remains ambiguous. CDR1 and CDR2 from the germline V gene are SNHLY and FYNNEI. V shed 4 bases and J shed 0 bases, with 5 bases lying between them. The CDR3 totals 13 residues. Variable domain in full (rest from reference TRBV2 and TRBJ2-3): EPEVTQTPSHQVTQMGQEVILRCVPISNHLYFYWYRQILGQKVEFLVSFYNNEISEKSEIFDDQFSVERPDGSNFTLKIRSTKLEDSAMYFCASSAISTDTQYFGPGTRLTVL.

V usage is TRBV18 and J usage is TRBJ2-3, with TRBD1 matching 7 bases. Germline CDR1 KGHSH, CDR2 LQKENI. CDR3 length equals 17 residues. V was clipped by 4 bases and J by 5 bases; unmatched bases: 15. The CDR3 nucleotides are TGTGCCAGCTCACACCTCCGACCGGGACAGAACCAAGATACGCAGTATTTT. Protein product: CASSHLRPGQNQDTQYF.

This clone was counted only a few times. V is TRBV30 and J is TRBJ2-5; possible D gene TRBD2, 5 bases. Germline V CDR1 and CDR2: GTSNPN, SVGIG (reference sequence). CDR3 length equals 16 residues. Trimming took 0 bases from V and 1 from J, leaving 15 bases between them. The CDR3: CAWSVRSGRAQETQYF. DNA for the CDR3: TGTGCCTGGAGTGTACGTTCGGGAAGGGCCCAAGAGACCCAGTACTTC.

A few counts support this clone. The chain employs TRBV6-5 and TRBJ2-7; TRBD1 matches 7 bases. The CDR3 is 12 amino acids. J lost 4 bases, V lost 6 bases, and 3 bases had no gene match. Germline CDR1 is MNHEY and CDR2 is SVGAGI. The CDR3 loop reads CASRRDSYEQYF. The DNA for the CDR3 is TGTGCCAGCAGAAGGGACAGTTACGAGCAGTACTTC.

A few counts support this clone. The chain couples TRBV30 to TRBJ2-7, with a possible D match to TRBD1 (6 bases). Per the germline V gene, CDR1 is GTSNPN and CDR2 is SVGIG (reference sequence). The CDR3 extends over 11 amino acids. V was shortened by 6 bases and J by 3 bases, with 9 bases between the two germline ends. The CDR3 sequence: CACTQGYEQYF. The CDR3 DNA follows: TGTGCCTGCACACAGGGCTACGAGCAGTACTTC.

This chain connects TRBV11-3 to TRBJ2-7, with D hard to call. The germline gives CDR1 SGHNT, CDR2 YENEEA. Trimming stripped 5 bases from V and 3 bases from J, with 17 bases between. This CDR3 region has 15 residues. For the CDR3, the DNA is TGTGCCAGCAGCCCCAGCCTCGCGGCAAGCTACGAGCAGTACTTC. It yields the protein CASSPSLAASYEQYF.

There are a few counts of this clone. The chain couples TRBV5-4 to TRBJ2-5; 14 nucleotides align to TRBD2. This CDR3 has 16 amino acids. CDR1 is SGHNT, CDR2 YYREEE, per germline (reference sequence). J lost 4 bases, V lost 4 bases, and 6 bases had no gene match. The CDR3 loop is CASSQGLAGVVETQYF. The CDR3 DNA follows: TGTGCCAGCAGCCAGGGACTAGCGGGAGTAGTAGAGACCCAGTACTTC.

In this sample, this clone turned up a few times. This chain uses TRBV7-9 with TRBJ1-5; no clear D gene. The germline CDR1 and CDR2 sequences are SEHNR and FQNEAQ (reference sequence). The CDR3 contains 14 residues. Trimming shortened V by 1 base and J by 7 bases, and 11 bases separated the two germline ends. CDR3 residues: CASSLGSSGQPQHF. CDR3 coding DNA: TGTGCCAGCAGCTTAGGGAGTTCGGGACAGCCCCAGCATTTT.

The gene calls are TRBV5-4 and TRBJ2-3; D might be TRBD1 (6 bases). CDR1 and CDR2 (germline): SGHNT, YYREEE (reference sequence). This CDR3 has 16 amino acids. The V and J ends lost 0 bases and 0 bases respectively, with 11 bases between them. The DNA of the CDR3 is TGTGCCAGCAGCTTGGAAGGGGGACCAAGCACAGATACGCAGTATTTT. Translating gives CASSLEGGPSTDTQYF.

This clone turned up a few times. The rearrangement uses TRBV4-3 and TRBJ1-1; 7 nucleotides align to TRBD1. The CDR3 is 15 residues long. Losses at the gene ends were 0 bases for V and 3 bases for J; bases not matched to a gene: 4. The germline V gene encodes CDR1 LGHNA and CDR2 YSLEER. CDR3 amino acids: CASSQEGRGDTEAFF. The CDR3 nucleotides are TGCGCCAGCAGCCAAGAAGGCAGGGGGGACACTGAAGCTTTCTTT.

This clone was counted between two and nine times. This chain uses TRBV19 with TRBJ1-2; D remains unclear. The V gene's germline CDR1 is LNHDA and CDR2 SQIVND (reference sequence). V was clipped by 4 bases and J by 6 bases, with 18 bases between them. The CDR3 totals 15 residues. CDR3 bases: TGTGCCAGTAGTAAAGCGGCAGTGGATTTCAATGGCTACACCTTC. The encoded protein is CASSKAAVDFNGYTF.

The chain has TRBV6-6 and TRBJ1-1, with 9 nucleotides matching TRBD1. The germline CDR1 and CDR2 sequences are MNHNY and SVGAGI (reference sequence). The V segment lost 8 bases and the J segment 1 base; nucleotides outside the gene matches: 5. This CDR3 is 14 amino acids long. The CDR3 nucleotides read TGTGCCAGCGGGGGGGACAGGGCGAACACTGAAGCTTTCTTT. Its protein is CASGGDRANTEAFF.

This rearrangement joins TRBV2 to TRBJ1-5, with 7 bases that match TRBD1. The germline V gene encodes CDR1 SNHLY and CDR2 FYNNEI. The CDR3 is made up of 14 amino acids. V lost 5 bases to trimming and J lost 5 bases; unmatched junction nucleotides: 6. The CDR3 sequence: CASSSRDRDQPQHF. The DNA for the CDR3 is TGTGCCAGCAGTTCCCGAGACAGGGATCAGCCCCAGCATTTT. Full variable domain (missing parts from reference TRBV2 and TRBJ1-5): EPEVTQTPSHQVTQMGQEVILRCVPISNHLYFYWYRQILGQKVEFLVSFYNNEISEKSEIFDDQFSVERPDGSNFTLKIRSTKLEDSAMYFCASSSRDRDQPQHFGDGTRLSIL.

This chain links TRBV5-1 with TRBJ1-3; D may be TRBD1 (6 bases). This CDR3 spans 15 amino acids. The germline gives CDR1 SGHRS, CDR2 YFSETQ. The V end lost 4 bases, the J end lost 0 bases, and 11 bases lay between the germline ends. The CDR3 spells CASSVDRISGNTIYF. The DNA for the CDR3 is TGCGCCAGCAGCGTGGACAGAATCTCTGGAAACACCATATATTTT.

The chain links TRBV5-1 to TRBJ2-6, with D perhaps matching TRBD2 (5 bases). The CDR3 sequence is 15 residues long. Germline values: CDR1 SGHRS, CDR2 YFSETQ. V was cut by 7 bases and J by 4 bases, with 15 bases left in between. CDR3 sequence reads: CASSPGGPGANVLTF. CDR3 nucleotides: TGCGCCAGCTCGCCCGGAGGTCCCGGGGCCAACGTCCTGACTTTC.

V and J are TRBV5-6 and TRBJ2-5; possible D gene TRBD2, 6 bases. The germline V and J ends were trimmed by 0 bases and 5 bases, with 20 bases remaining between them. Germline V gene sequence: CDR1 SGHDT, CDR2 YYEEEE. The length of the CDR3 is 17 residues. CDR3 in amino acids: CASSLGQGARGSETQYF. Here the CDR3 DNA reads TGTGCCAGCAGCTTGGGGCAGGGCGCGCGGGGTTCTGAGACCCAGTACTTC.

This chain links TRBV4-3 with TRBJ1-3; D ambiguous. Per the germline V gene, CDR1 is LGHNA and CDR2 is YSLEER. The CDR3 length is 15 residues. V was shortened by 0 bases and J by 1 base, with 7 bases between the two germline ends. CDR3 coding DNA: TGCGCCAGCAGCCAAGATGAGTGGTCTGGAAACACCATATATTTT. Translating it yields CASSQDEWSGNTIYF.

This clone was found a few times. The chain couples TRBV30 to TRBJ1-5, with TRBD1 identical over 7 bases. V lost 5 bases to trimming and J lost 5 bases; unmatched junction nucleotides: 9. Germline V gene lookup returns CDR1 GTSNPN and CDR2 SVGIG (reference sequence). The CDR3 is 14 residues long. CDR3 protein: CAWGPGTAYQPQHF. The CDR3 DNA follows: TGTGCCTGGGGCCCCGGGACAGCTTATCAGCCCCAGCATTTT.

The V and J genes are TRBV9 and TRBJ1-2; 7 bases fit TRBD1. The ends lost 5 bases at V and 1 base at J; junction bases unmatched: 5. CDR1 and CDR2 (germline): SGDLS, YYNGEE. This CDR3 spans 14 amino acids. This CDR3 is CASRAGGGNYGYTF. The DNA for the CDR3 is TGTGCCAGCAGAGCAGGGGGAGGTAACTATGGCTACACCTTC.

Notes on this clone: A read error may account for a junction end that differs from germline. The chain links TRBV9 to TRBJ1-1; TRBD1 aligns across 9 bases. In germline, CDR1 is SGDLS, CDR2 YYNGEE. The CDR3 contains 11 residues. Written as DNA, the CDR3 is TGTGCCAGCAGCGCAAGGGACAGGGATGGATTT. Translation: CASSARDRDGF. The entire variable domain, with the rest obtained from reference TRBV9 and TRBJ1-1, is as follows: DSGVTQTPKHLITATGQRVTLRCSPRSGDLSVYWYQQSLDQGLQFLIQYYNGEERAKGNILERFSAQQFPDLHSELNLSSLELGDSALYFCASSARDRDGFGQGTRLTVV.

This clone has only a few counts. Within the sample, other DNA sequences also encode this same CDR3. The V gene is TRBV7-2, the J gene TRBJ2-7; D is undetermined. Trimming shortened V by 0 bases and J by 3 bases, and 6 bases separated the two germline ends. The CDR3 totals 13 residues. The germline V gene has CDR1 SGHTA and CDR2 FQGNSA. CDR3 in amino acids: CASSLASLYEQYF. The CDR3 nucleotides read TGTGCCAGCAGCTTAGCGTCCCTCTACGAGCAGTACTTC.

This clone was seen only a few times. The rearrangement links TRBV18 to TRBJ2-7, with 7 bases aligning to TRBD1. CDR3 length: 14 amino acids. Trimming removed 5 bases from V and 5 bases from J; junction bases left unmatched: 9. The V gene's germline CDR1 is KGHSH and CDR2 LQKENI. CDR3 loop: CASSFTGQRNEQYF. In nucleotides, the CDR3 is TGTGCCAGCTCATTCACGGGACAGAGGAACGAGCAGTACTTC.

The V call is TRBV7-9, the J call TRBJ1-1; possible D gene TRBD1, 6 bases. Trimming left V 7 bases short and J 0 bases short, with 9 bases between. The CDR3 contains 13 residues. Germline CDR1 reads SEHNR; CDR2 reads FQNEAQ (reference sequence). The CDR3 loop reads CASKDRMNTEAFF. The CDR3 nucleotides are TGTGCCAGCAAGGACAGAATGAACACTGAAGCTTTCTTT.